A selection of T cell receptor beta chains follows, all from one sample in a study of graft-versus-host responses after intestinal transplantation. No cognate antigen is known for these TCRs. The repertoire was sequenced with immunoSEQ multiplex PCR; TCRdb's copy has only in-frame clones and lacks some. The data show tens of thousands of clones, roughly four fifths seen once. Sequenced material: unstimulated CD8+ T cells sorted from spleen or lymph node cells, taken before intestinal transplant. Receptor source: a human donor who received an intestinal transplant. CDR3s include the opening cysteine and the closing phenylalanine or tryptophan. The order of the fields is J gene, D gene, clone size, V gene, CDR3 DNA, CDR3 protein. The D gene is left open where the match is weak. Part of the rows lack a size; the others show once, few, many or a class for expanded clones.

>TRBJ2-1|-|-|TRBV10-3
TGTGCCATCAGCGGGACGGGTTACAATGAGCAGTTCTTC
CAISGTGYNEQFF
>TRBJ2-1|-|-|TRBV28
TGTGCCAGCAGTTTACAGGGAGGCGAGCAGTTCTTC
CASSLQGGEQFF
>TRBJ1-6|-|-|TRBV4-2
TGTGCCAGCAGCCAAGATTCGGATAGCTCCTATAATTCACCCCTCCACTTT
CASSQDSDSSYNSPLHF
>TRBJ2-4|TRBD2|-|TRBV19
TGTGCCAGTAGTCGGTGGCTAGCGGAAAACATTCAGTACTTC
CASSRWLAENIQYF
>TRBJ2-1|TRBD2|-|TRBV27
TGTGCCAGCAGTTTCGGCGGGGGGGTGCTTGAGCAGTTCTTC
CASSFGGGVLEQFF
>TRBJ1-1|-|-|TRBV5-6
TGTGCCAGCAGCTTGGGAGGAGAAGCTTTCTTT
CASSLGGEAFF
>TRBJ2-5|-|-|TRBV6-5
TGTGCCAGCAGCGGCCGGGGACGATCTCAAGAGACCCAGTACTTC
CASSGRGRSQETQYF
>TRBJ2-1|TRBD1|-|TRBV9
TGTGCCAGCAGCCCCCCCCGGGACAGGGGGTTGAGGAGAATCGATGAGCAGTTCTTC
CASSPPRDRGLRRIDEQFF
>TRBJ2-7|-|-|TRBV19
TGTGCCAGTAGCGCCGGTTCGGCCTACTACGAGCAGTACTTC
CASSAGSAYYEQYF
>TRBJ2-3|-|-|TRBV5-1
TGCGCCAGCAGCTCGCCGGACTCGCGGAGGGGAGATACGCAGTATTTT
CASSSPDSRRGDTQYF
>TRBJ2-7|-|few|TRBV9
TGTGCCAGCAGCCCTCCCGACCGGTTAGAGCAGTACTTC
CASSPPDRLEQYF
>TRBJ2-1|-|-|TRBV9
TGTGCCAGCAGCACCGGACGGTACAATGAGCAGTTCTTC
CASSTGRYNEQFF
>TRBJ2-1|TRBD2|once|TRBV30
TGTGCCTGGAGTGTAGACAGCGGGAGGGCCTTTGAGCAGTTCTTC
CAWSVDSGRAFEQFF
>TRBJ2-7|TRBD1|-|TRBV5-6
TGTGCCAGCAGCTTGGCGGGACAGGGGCTGTACGAGCAGTACTTC
CASSLAGQGLYEQYF
>TRBJ2-7|-|few|TRBV2
TGTGCCAGCAGGGCCGAGGGGTTAACCTACGAGCAGTACTTC
CASRAEGLTYEQYF
>TRBJ2-7|-|-|TRBV18
TGTGCCAGCTCACCAAGTCGCCACGGGCAGTACTTC
CASSPSRHGQYF
>TRBJ1-3|-|-|TRBV4-1
TGCGCCAGCGGGAAGGGCTCTGGAAACACCATATATTTT
CASGKGSGNTIYF